This TCR beta chain was identified in a study of shared clonotypes between healthy human individuals (dated by TCRdb to 2018 to 2020). Looking at the study overall: Two women and a few men aged 18 to 49 years were included in the cohort. Different laboratories and diverse techniques were used to prepare libraries and sequence TCR repertoires, to increase sequencing depth and limit assay-specific biases. Leukapheresis yielded between about 0.9 and 9 billion PBMCs per donor. For each donor, CD4 naive and CD4 memory were each run on three plates, CD8 naive on two plates, and CD8 memory on one plate. To estimate repertoire size and how much clonotypes are shared between individuals, the study performed deep sequencing of blood TCR repertoires from roughly five healthy adults. What the work shows at the level of the full study, not this receptor alone: Incomplete sequencing was indicated by rarefaction of sorted-subset datasets, despite the large sequencing depth. Compared with non-shared clonotypes, the clonotypes found in all four sorted-subset donors had higher generation probabilities. Sampling was restricted to blood, and TCR repertoires in tissue are likely to differ from TCR repertoires in blood. Larger estimated clonotype richness was generally found for naive subsets than for memory subsets. Pairwise subsampling led to the expectation that sequencing depth would affect the degree of clonotype sharing among donors. Roughly 5.2% of naive CD4, 3.5% of naive CD8, around 2.3% of memory CD4, and over 0.35% of memory CD8 clonotypes were shared across four donors. Because the study included only a small number of donors, the genetic and exposure-history diversity represented was limited.

Turning to this clone: The antigen it binds to is not known. The sample holds no much larger clone one base away, and base qualities are not on file.

Using the deep immunoSEQ assay, multiplex PCR amplified TCR CDR3 regions from genomic DNA. Genomic DNA extracted from each cell subset was distributed evenly over all wells of several immunoSEQ 96-well plates, and each plate served as one replicate. For sorted subsets, 150 to 250 ng genomic DNA, equal to about 30,000 T cell genomes, was loaded into each replicate PCR. The purified libraries were quantified using a Qubit 3.0 fluorometer, sized with a Bioanalyzer 2100, and then quantified again using the KAPA Library Quantification kit. Each immunoSEQ 96-well plate was sequenced on its own single-read 150-cycle Illumina NextSeq 550 flow cell. The original methods were these. Because only junctional sequences without quality scores were contained in the immunoSEQ output, filtering matching that applied to full-length reads could not be performed. To assign V/J genes and CDR3, sequences were annotated against IMGT germline references using PyIR, a Python wrapper for IgBLAST v1.9. Reads with weak V/J assignments (E-value above 1e-6), missing CDR3, stop codons, out-of-frame junctions, or ambiguous translated residues were removed. A V3J clonotype was defined by an identical inferred V gene, J gene, and CDR3 amino acid sequence. The percentage overlap between two repertoires was calculated by dividing the number of shared unique clonotypes by the size of the smaller repertoire. Richness of each repertoire was evaluated using RTK rarefaction, the Chao1 estimator, and Recon v2.1 estimates of unobserved clonotypes. For all TCRbeta clonotypes obtained by the gDNA method from a handful of donors, generation probabilities were computed with OLGA. The immuneACCESS repertoire file appears here via TCRdb, limited to in-frame rearrangements. These files lack a portion of the clones; in checked studies, under half of the deficit traces to unresolved V genes, and the cause of the others is not known. V and J calls and clone size are copied from that table; D and trimming were computed from the DNA. The sample table shows roughly 2.5 million clones, and more than 80% are seen once. The ten largest make up roughly 0.13% of the sample.

The donors were healthy, HIV-negative adults who had no recently reported acute infections or vaccinations. Every donor was a Caucasian adult residing in Nashville, Tennessee, USA. Magnetic negative selection was used to enrich CD4+ T cells, after which naive cells were positively selected on CD45RA and the negative fraction became the memory subset. Blood was collected by leukapheresis, and PBMCs were isolated by Ficoll-Histopaque density gradient centrifugation and then cryopreserved in liquid nitrogen vapor phase. Analytical flow cytometry was used to check the purity and quantity of every magnetically sorted T cell population. Genomic DNA was isolated from every sorted fraction and measured by UV absorbance on a Nanodrop 2000c. The TCR comes from a man in his late teens or twenties in good health. The sequenced sample consisted of naive CD4+ T cells sorted from blood. The cell subset or site label for this specimen denotes: CD45RA+ positively selected.

The CDR3 sequence is CASSSVSGGAFEQYF. The nucleotide sequence reads TGTGCCAGCAGCTCTGTTAGCGGGGGGGCCTTTGAGCAGTACTTC. This receptor chain uses TRBV11-2 and TRBJ2-7, and 11 junctional nucleotides match TRBD2. The CDR3 measures 15 amino acids from cysteine to phenylalanine. CDR3 DNA only is kept here, 45 bases in frame from base 1. The CDR1 and CDR2 encoded by the germline V gene are SGHAT and FQNNGV. At the junction V is shortened by 4 bases and J by 7 bases; bases outside the gene matches: 9. When the CDR3 is completed using the reference TRBV11-2 and TRBJ2-7 genes on either side, the full variable domain is EAGVAQSPRYKIIEKRQSVAFWCNPISGHATLYWYQQILGQGPKLLIQFQNNGVVDDSQLPKDRFSAERLKGVDSTLKIQPAKLEDSAVYLCASSSVSGGAFEQYFGPGTRLTVT.